Shown below are 14 T cell receptor beta chains from a single sample sequenced in a study of OX40 agonist ivuxolimab in advanced cancers. Here immunoSEQ multiplex PCR was the method, and the copy in TCRdb shows in-frame clones only, minus some. The sample shows tens of thousands of clones, about 85% of them seen only once. The sequenced sample was CD4+ or CD8+ T cells sorted from blood, obtained in a trial of the OX40 agonist ivuxolimab. The receptors were sampled from an adult with an advanced solid tumor such as melanoma, head and neck, liver or kidney cancer.

The chain employs TRBV6-5 and TRBJ2-2; D uncertain. The germline CDR1 and CDR2 sequences are MNHEY and SVGAGI. The CDR3 is 12 amino acids. The ends were cut back, 3 bases at V and 6 bases at J, with 5 bases in the middle. CDR3 sequence: CASSYVPGELFF. The CDR3 DNA is TGTGCCAGCAGTTATGTTCCCGGGGAGCTGTTTTTT.

The chain combines TRBV13 with TRBJ2-7, with 8 bases that match TRBD1. Germline V lookup: CDR1 PRHDT, CDR2 FYEKMQ (reference sequence). After removal of 4 bases from V and 5 bases from J, the junction contained 10 bases not matched to a gene. The CDR3 totals 15 residues. The CDR3 nucleotides are TGTGCCAGCAGCTCCAGTGGACAGGGCGTGGACGAGCAGTACTTC. Its translation: CASSSSGQGVDEQYF.

The V gene is TRBV11-2, the J gene TRBJ2-4; the match to TRBD1 covers 12 bases. Trimming took 6 bases from V and 1 from J; bases not matched to a gene: 10. The CDR3 has 18 residues. The germline CDR1 and CDR2 sequences are SGHAT and FQNNGV. The CDR3 DNA follows: TGTGCCAGCAGAGCCGGGACAGGGGGCTCCCGGGCCAAAAACATTCAGTACTTC. Translation: CASRAGTGGSRAKNIQYF.

The rearrangement uses TRBV5-1 and TRBJ2-7; no clear D. CDR3 length: 14 amino acids. V was trimmed by 1 base and J by 2 bases, leaving 10 bases between them. Looked up from germline, CDR1 is SGHRS and CDR2 is YFSETQ. As DNA, the CDR3 is TGCGCCAGCAGCTTGCTCCCGGATACCTACGAGCAGTACTTC. This codes for CASSLLPDTYEQYF.

The chain couples TRBV7-8 to TRBJ1-5; D remains ambiguous. The V gene's germline CDR1 is SGHVS and CDR2 FQNEAQ. The CDR3 is made up of 12 amino acids. V was shortened by 4 bases and J by 4 bases, with 5 bases between the two germline ends. In nucleotides, the CDR3 is TGTGCCAGCAGCTCACTAAATCAGCCCCAGCATTTT. Translation: CASSSLNQPQHF.

The chain carries TRBV9 and TRBJ2-7, with TRBD2 matching over 8 bases. Germline-derived CDR1 and CDR2 are SGDLS and YYNGEE. Germline trimming cut 2 bases from V and 2 bases from J; bases unmatched to any gene: 3. This CDR3 has 14 amino acids. Written as DNA, the CDR3 is TGTGCCAGCAGCGTGGGAGCGGGAGCCTACGAGCAGTACTTC. Its translation is CASSVGAGAYEQYF.

This clone was picked up one time. The chain couples TRBV9 to TRBJ2-3, with TRBD2 matching over 8 bases. The germline CDR1 and CDR2 sequences are SGDLS and YYNGEE. This CDR3 comprises 17 residues. The V segment lost 3 bases and the J segment 0 bases; nucleotides outside the gene matches: 9. The CDR3 DNA reads TGTGCCAGCAGCGGTCGGGGGGGACAAGCTAGCACAGATACGCAGTATTTT. It translates to CASSGRGGQASTDTQYF.

A single count supports this clone. The rearrangement joins TRBV10-3 to TRBJ2-1; 11 bases are shared with TRBD2. The germline V gene encodes CDR1 ENHRY and CDR2 SYGVKD. The J segment lost 10 bases and the V segment lost 10 bases, leaving 12 bases of the junction unmatched. The CDR3 totals 14 residues. The CDR3, as DNA: TGTGCCACTGGTGGTACTAGCGGGAGCAGGGAGCAGTTCTTC. This gives the protein CATGGTSGSREQFF.

The rearrangement links TRBV29-1 to TRBJ2-5; either TRBD1 or TRBD2 may fit D (6 bases each). The CDR3 spans 13 residues. V gave up 0 bases and J gave up 4 bases, with 9 bases separating them. The germline V gene has CDR1 SQVTM and CDR2 ANQGSEA. This CDR3 is CSVEEGGRETQYF. As DNA, the CDR3 is TGCAGCGTTGAAGAAGGGGGGAGAGAGACCCAGTACTTC.

The rearrangement uses TRBV5-4 and TRBJ1-1; 8 positions match TRBD1. With 4 bases clipped from V and 6 bases from J, the junction kept 17 bases outside the gene matches. Germline assignment: CDR1 SGHNT and CDR2 YYREEE (reference sequence). The CDR3 totals 17 residues. The CDR3 DNA reads as TGTGCCAGCAGCGCGGTCGGACAGGGAGGTTTGAAGGCTGAAGCTTTCTTT. Its translation is CASSAVGQGGLKAEAFF.

The rearrangement joins TRBV7-2 to TRBJ1-1; D gene unclear. The CDR3 spans 17 residues. Trimming left V 2 bases short and J 4 bases short, with 20 bases between. Per germline, CDR1 SGHTA and CDR2 FQGNSA. The CDR3 DNA reads as TGTGCCAGCAGCTTACGTGTTTTGCAGGCCCCCGGCACTGAAGCTTTCTTT. Translating it yields CASSLRVLQAPGTEAFF.

This rearrangement joins TRBV13 to TRBJ2-5; tentatively, D is TRBD1 (6 bases). CDR3 length equals 14 residues. Between the trimmed V and J ends, which lost 3 bases and 1 base, there was a span of 9 bases. The germline gives CDR1 PRHDT, CDR2 FYEKMQ (reference sequence). CDR3: CASSFRQVQETQYF. The CDR3 coding sequence is TGTGCCAGCAGCTTCCGACAGGTCCAAGAGACCCAGTACTTC.

The chain uses TRBV7-2 and TRBJ2-7; 11 nucleotides match TRBD2. V shed 5 bases, J shed 2 bases, and the junction held 5 bases outside the gene matches. Germline loops: CDR1 SGHTA, CDR2 FQGNSA. There are 15 residues in the CDR3. The CDR3 region is CASSTPGLAAYEQYF. The DNA for the CDR3 is TGTGCCAGCAGCACGCCGGGACTAGCGGCCTACGAGCAGTACTTC.

The CDR3 DNA is TGTGCCAGTAGTTACTGGAGCGGTAGCAATCAGCCCCAGCATTTT. It specifies CASSYWSGSNQPQHF. This chain uses TRBV19 with TRBJ1-5; D call uncertain. CDR1 LNHDA and CDR2 SQIVND come from the germline V gene (reference sequence). Deletions cut 5 bases from V and 0 bases from J, with 11 bases between. This CDR3 has 15 amino acids.